What follows describes a single T cell receptor (beta chain). V lost 6 bases to trimming and J lost 5 bases; unmatched junction nucleotides: 8. The CDR3 is 14 residues long. From germline, CDR1 is SGDLS and CDR2 YYNGEE. Per the original methods: Reference gene primers were amplified, and this amplification served to estimate nucleated cell counts. Here immunoSEQ multiplex PCR was the method, and the copy in TCRdb shows in-frame clones only, minus some. V and J calls and clone size follow that table, whereas D and trimming were derived from the DNA. The sample holds 50,000 to 60,000 clones; more than 70% are singletons and the top ten take approximately 8%. The sample originates from a study of blood T cell repertoires in COVID-19. In the study overall: Acute and convalescent COVID-19 specimens originated in the United States, Italy and Spain. Nucleic acid was either cDNA or gDNA, and it came from T cells, B-cell-depleted T cells, or PBMCs.

The sequencing sample was made of peripheral blood. This clonotype was obtained from a man aged 55 to 69 with active COVID-19. The chain is built from TRBV9 and TRBJ2-7; TRBD1 matches at 10 bases. CDR3 coding DNA: TGTGCCAGCAACGCCGGGACAGGGGCCAACGAGCAGTACTTC. This sequence encodes CASNAGTGANEQYF.